This T cell receptor beta chain was sequenced in a study of OX40 agonist ivuxolimab in advanced cancers. Assay: immunoSEQ multiplex PCR; the TCRdb copy retains only in-frame clones and omits some. The sample lists tens of thousands of clones, about 88% seen once, with 0.78% in the top ten. Germline-derived CDR1 and CDR2 are SGHRS and YFSETQ. This CDR3 is 16 amino acids long. Germline trimming cut 1 base from V and 5 bases from J; bases unmatched to any gene: 6. This receptor was obtained from an adult with an advanced solid tumor such as melanoma, head and neck, liver or kidney cancer. The gene calls are TRBV5-1 and TRBJ2-2, with 9 bases matching TRBD1. The specimen was CD4+ or CD8+ T cells sorted from blood, collected in a trial of the OX40 agonist ivuxolimab. This chain's CDR3 is CASSLLPGTGTGELFF. The DNA of the CDR3 is TGCGCCAGCAGCTTGCTACCCGGGACAGGGACCGGGGAGCTGTTTTTT.